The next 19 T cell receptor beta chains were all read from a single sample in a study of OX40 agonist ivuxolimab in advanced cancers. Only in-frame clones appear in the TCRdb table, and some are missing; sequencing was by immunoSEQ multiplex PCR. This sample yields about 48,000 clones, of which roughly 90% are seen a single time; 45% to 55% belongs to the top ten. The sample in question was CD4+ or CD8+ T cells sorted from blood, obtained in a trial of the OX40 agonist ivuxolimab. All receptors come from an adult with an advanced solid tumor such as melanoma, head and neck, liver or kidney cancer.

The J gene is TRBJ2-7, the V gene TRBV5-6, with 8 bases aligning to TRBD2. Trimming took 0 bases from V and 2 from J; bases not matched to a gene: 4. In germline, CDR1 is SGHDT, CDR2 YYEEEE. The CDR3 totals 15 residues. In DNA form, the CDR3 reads TGTGCCAGCAGCTTGGCTGCGGGGGGACCCTACGAGCAGTACTTC. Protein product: CASSLAAGGPYEQYF.

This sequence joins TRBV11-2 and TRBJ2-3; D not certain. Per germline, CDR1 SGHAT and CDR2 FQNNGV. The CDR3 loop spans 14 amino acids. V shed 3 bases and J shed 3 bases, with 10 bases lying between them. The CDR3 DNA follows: TGTGCCAGCAGCTTCGTTCTTGGGACAGATACGCAGTATTTT. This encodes CASSFVLGTDTQYF.

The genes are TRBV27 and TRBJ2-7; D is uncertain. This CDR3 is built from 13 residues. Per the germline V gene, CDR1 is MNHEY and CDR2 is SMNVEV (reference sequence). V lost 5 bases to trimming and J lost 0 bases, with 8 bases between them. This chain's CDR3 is CASSPGHSYEQYF. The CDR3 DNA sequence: TGTGCCAGCAGTCCCGGCCACTCCTACGAGCAGTACTTC.

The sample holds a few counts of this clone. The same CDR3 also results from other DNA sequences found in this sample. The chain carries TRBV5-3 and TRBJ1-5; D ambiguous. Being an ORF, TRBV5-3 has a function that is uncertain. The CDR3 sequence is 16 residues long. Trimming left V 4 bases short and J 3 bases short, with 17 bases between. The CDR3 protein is CARSRLKGRPNQPQHF. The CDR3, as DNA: TGTGCCAGAAGCCGATTAAAAGGCCGGCCCAATCAGCCCCAGCATTTT.

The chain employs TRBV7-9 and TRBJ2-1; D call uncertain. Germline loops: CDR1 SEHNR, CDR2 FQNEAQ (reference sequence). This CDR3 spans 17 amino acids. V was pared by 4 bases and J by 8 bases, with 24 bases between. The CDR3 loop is CASSSERVGLLVDEQFF. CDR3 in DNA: TGTGCCAGCAGCTCAGAACGCGTAGGGCTCCTCGTCGATGAGCAGTTCTTC.

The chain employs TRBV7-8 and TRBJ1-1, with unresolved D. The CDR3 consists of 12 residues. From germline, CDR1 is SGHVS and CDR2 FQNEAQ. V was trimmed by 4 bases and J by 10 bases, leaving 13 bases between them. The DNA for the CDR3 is TGTGCCAGCAGCTCGACACCGGAGAGAGCTTTCTTT. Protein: CASSSTPERAFF. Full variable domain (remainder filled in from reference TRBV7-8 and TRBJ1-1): GAGVSQSPRYKVAKRGQDVALRCDPISGHVSLFWYQQALGQGPEFLTYFQNEAQLDKSGLPSDRFFAERPEGSVSTLKIQRTQQEDSAVYLCASSSTPERAFFGQGTRLTVV.

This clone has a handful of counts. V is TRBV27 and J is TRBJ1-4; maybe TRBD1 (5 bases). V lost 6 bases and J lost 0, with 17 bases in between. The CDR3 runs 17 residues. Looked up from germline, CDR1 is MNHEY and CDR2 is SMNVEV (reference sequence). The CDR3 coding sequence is TGTGCCAGCAGGAATTTAGGGGTCAGTGCAACTAATGAAAAACTGTTTTTT. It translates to CASRNLGVSATNEKLFF. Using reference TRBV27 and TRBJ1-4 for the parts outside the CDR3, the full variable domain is EAQVTQNPRYLITVTGKKLTVTCSQNMNHEYMSWYRQDPGLGLRQIYYSMNVEVTDKGDVPEGYKVSRKEKRNFPLILESPSPNQTSLYFCASRNLGVSATNEKLFFGSGTQLSVL.

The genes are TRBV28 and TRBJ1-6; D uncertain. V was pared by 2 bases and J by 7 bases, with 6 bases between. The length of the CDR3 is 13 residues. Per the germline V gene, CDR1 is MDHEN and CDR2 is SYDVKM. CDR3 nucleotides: TGTGCCAGCAGTTTAGGAGGGAATTCACCCCTCCACTTT. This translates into CASSLGGNSPLHF.

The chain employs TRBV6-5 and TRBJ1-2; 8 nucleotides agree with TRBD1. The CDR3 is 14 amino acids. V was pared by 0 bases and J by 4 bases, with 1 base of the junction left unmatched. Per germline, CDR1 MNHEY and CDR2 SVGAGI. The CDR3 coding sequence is TGTGCCAGCAGTTACTCGACAGGGGCCTATGGCTACACCTTC. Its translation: CASSYSTGAYGYTF.

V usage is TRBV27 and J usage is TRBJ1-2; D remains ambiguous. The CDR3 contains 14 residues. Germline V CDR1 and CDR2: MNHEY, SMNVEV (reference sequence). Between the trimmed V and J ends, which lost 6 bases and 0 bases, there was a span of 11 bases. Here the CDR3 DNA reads TGTGCCAGCAGCCACCTACGAACTAACTATGGCTACACCTTC. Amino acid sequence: CASSHLRTNYGYTF.

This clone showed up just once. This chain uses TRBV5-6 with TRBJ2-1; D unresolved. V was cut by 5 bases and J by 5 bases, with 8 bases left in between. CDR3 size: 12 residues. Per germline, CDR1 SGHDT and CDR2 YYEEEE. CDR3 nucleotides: TGTGCCAGCAGATTGACCGACAATGAGCAGTTCTTC. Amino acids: CASRLTDNEQFF.

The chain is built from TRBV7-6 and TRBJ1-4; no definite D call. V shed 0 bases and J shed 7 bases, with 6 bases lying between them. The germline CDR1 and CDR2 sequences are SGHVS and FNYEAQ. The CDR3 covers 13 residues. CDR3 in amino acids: CASSLASGEKLFF. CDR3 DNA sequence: TGTGCCAGCAGCTTAGCTTCGGGTGAAAAACTGTTTTTT.

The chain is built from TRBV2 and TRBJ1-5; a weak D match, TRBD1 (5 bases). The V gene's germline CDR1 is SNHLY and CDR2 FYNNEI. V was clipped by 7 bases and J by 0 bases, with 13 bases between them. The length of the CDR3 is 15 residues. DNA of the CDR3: TGTGCCAGCAAAGGGGTTCAACATAGCAATCAGCCCCAGCATTTT. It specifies CASKGVQHSNQPQHF.

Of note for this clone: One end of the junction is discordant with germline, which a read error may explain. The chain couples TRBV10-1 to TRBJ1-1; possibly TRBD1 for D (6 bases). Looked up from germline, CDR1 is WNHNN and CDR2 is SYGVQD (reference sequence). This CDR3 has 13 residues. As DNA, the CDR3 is TGCGCCAGCAGTTCACCAGGGGACACTGGAGCTTTCTTT. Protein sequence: CASSSPGDTGAFF.

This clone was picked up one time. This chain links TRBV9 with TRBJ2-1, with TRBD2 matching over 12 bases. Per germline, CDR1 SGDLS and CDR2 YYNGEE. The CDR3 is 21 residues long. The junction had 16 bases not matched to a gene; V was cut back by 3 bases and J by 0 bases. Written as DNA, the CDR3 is TGTGCCAGCAGCGCCTCAGCCCCGGGACTAGCGGGTCATCGCTCCTACAATGAGCAGTTCTTC. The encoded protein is CASSASAPGLAGHRSYNEQFF. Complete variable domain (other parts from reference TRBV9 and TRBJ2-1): DSGVTQTPKHLITATGQRVTLRCSPRSGDLSVYWYQQSLDQGLQFLIQYYNGEERAKGNILERFSAQQFPDLHSELNLSSLELGDSALYFCASSASAPGLAGHRSYNEQFFGPGTRLTVL.

CDR3 nucleotide sequence: TGTGCCAGCAGCTCCGAGGGGGGACAGCAGTACTTC. The encoded protein is CASSSEGGQQYF. This rearrangement joins TRBV7-9 to TRBJ2-7; D may correspond to TRBD1 or TRBD2 (6 bases each). Germline V CDR1 and CDR2: SEHNR, FQNEAQ (reference sequence). Trimming shortened V by 4 bases and J by 8 bases, and 12 bases separated the two germline ends. This CDR3 has 12 amino acids.

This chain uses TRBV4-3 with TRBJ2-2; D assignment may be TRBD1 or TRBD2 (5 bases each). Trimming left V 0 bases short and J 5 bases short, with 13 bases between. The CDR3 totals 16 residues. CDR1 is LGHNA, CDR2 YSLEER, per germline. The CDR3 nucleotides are TGCGCCAGCAGCCAAGATGAGGGGCGCTTTACCGGGGAGCTGTTTTTT. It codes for CASSQDEGRFTGELFF.

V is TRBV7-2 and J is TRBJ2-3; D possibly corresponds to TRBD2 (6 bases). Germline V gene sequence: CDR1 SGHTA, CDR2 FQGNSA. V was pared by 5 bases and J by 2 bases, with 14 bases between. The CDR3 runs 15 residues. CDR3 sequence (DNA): TGTGCCAGCAGCAGCCGGGACTCGACCACAGATACGCAGTATTTT. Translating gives CASSSRDSTTDTQYF.

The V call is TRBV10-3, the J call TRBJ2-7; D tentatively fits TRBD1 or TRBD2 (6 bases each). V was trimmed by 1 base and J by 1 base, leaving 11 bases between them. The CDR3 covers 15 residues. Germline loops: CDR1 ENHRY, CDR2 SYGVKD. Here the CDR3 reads CAISEFGGRSYEQYF. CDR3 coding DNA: TGTGCCATCAGTGAGTTTGGGGGGCGATCCTACGAGCAGTACTTC.